Each of the 24 T cell receptor beta chains below was sequenced from the same sample in a study of shared clonotypes between healthy human individuals. Sequencing was performed with immunoSEQ multiplex PCR; in TCRdb, only in-frame clones are kept and a portion is missing. Found here are about 1.1 million clones, about 84% of them singletons; the top ten hold roughly 0.55%. Sequences were obtained from memory CD4+ T cells from PBMCs. Indicated subset: CD45RA-negative fraction. These receptors originate from a man younger than 30 in good health. Some clones in this sample may be carry-over from other donors' samples.

This sequence joins TRBV7-8 and TRBJ1-5, with D unresolved. The CDR3 loop spans 14 amino acids. In germline, CDR1 is SGHVS, CDR2 FQNEAQ. Deletions cut 2 bases from V and 7 bases from J, with 12 bases between. Written as DNA, the CDR3 is TGTGCCAGCAGCTTACAAATTGTAGGACAGCCCCAGCATTTT. Its translation is CASSLQIVGQPQHF.

This chain connects TRBV6-1 to TRBJ2-7, with 13 nucleotides matching TRBD2. V dropped 2 bases and J dropped 4; count of bases not matched to a gene: 5. The CDR3 is 16 amino acids. Germline assignment: CDR1 MNHNS and CDR2 SASEGT. The DNA of the CDR3 is TGTGCCAGCAGTGAAATGGGACTAGCGGGATTTTACGAGCAGTACTTC. Its translation: CASSEMGLAGFYEQYF.

This chain connects TRBV6-5 to TRBJ1-5; D gene uncertain. The V and J ends lost 6 bases and 1 base respectively, with 13 bases between them. CDR1 MNHEY and CDR2 SVGAGI come from the germline V gene. The CDR3 has 15 amino acids. The CDR3 DNA sequence: TGTGCCAGCAGCCCCGCCCCGGGCAGCAATCAGCCCCAGCATTTT. Residues: CASSPAPGSNQPQHF.

This clone has just one count. With only one base between it and a far larger clone, this is likely a read error. The sample holds other DNA sequences that translate to the same CDR3. V gene TRBV9 combines with J gene TRBJ2-7, with 10 bases lining up with TRBD1. The CDR3 covers 14 residues. Losses at the gene ends were 2 bases for V and 4 bases for J; bases not matched to a gene: 3. The germline gives CDR1 SGDLS, CDR2 YYNGEE. This CDR3 reads CASSVGDRGYEQYF. The CDR3 DNA is TGTGCCAGCAGCGTTGGGGACAGGGGATACGAGCAGTACTTC.

V and J are TRBV10-1 and TRBJ1-5; D unclear. V was shortened by 2 bases and J by 0 bases, with 8 bases between the two germline ends. Germline CDR1 and CDR2: WNHNN and SYGVQD (reference sequence). This CDR3 contains 15 residues. The DNA of the CDR3 is TGCGCCAGCAGTGAGAGCGACAATAGCAATCAGCCCCAGCATTTT. Its translation: CASSESDNSNQPQHF.

This chain links TRBV5-6 with TRBJ1-5; the match to TRBD1 covers 8 bases. Germline loops: CDR1 SGHDT, CDR2 YYEEEE. This CDR3 region has 15 residues. The V segment lost 4 bases and the J segment 3 bases; nucleotides outside the gene matches: 6. CDR3 coding DNA: TGTGCCAGCAGCCTTAGGACAGGGTTCAATCAGCCCCAGCATTTT. Its protein product is CASSLRTGFNQPQHF. Drawing the rest from reference TRBV5-6 and TRBJ1-5, the complete variable domain is DAGVTQSPTHLIKTRGQQVTLRCSPKSGHDTVSWYQQALGQGPQFIFQYYEEEERQRGNFPDRFSGHQFPNYSSELNVNALLLGDSALYLCASSLRTGFNQPQHFGDGTRLSIL.

In this sample, this clone turned up once. The chain has TRBV5-4 and TRBJ2-1; 9 nucleotides agree with TRBD2. CDR3 size: 16 residues. Per germline, CDR1 SGHNT and CDR2 YYREEE (reference sequence). Germline trimming cut 3 bases from V and 3 bases from J; bases unmatched to any gene: 7. CDR3 protein: CASSSLLAGLYNEQFF. DNA of the CDR3: TGTGCCAGCAGCTCCCTACTAGCGGGCCTCTACAATGAGCAGTTCTTC.

The chain employs TRBV5-1 and TRBJ1-4, with D perhaps matching TRBD1 (5 bases). Germline assignment: CDR1 SGHRS and CDR2 YFSETQ. There are 14 residues in the CDR3. The germline V and J ends were trimmed by 4 bases and 10 bases, with 17 bases remaining between them. CDR3 amino acids: CASSPRDVDGKLFF. The CDR3 DNA is TGCGCCAGCAGCCCCAGGGACGTCGATGGAAAACTGTTTTTT.

The V call is TRBV7-2, the J call TRBJ1-4; D is undetermined. With 5 bases removed from V and 0 bases from J, the gap between germline ends came to 13 bases. CDR1 SGHTA and CDR2 FQGNSA come from the germline V gene. This CDR3 is 16 amino acids long. CDR3 sequence: CASSPQAPATNEKLFF. CDR3 nucleotide sequence: TGTGCCAGCAGCCCCCAAGCGCCAGCAACTAATGAAAAACTGTTTTTT. Together with reference TRBV7-2 and TRBJ1-4, the CDR3 gives the full variable domain: GAGVSQSPSNKVTEKGKDVELRCDPISGHTALYWYRQSLGQGLEFLIYFQGNSAPDKSGLPSDRFSAERTGGSVSTLTIQRTQQEDSAVYLCASSPQAPATNEKLFFGSGTQLSVL.

Many counts were recorded for this clone. J is TRBJ2-6 and V is TRBV28; TRBD1 might be the D (6 bases). Germline-derived CDR1 and CDR2 are MDHEN and SYDVKM. Deletions cut 6 bases from V and 0 bases from J, with 18 bases between. This CDR3 region has 18 residues. The CDR3 protein is CASSRQGYGLSGANVLTF. The CDR3 region has the DNA TGTGCCAGCAGCCGCCAGGGGTATGGGCTCTCTGGGGCCAACGTCCTGACTTTC.

This clone showed up just once. Only one base separates this from a far larger clonotype, so it likely reflects a read error. Other DNA sequences of this sample code for an identical CDR3. DNA of the CDR3: TGTGCCAGCAGCGCTACCCAGGGCCCCTACGAGCAGTACTTC. Encoded protein: CASSATQGPYEQYF. J is TRBJ2-7 and V is TRBV7-9; TRBD1 is a possible D gene (5 bases). From germline, CDR1 is SEHNR and CDR2 FQNEAQ (reference sequence). The ends were cut back, 5 bases at V and 2 bases at J, with 13 bases in the middle. The CDR3 consists of 14 residues.

This chain uses TRBV4-1 with TRBJ2-3, with TRBD2 as a possible D gene (6 bases). The CDR3 loop spans 14 amino acids. Germline values: CDR1 MGHRA, CDR2 YSYEKL. Trimming removed 0 bases from V and 8 bases from J, with 12 bases in between. CDR3 DNA sequence: TGCGCCAGCAGCCAAGAAGGAGAGGAGGGTACGCAGTATTTT. The encoded protein is CASSQEGEEGTQYF.

The chain links TRBV5-4 to TRBJ1-2; D possibly corresponds to TRBD1 (5 bases). The CDR3 is made up of 16 amino acids. The V end lost 5 bases, the J end lost 6 bases, and 23 bases lay between the germline ends. Germline CDR1 is SGHNT and CDR2 is YYREEE (reference sequence). The CDR3 DNA follows: TGTGCCAGCAGTCCGGGCCTTCACCGAGGAGGGGATGGCTACACCTTC. Translating it yields CASSPGLHRGGDGYTF.

J is TRBJ2-7 and V is TRBV6-1; the D is unclear. Per germline, CDR1 MNHNS and CDR2 SASEGT. The CDR3 has 14 residues. With 2 bases removed from V and 8 bases from J, the gap between germline ends came to 16 bases. The CDR3 loop is CASSEFSGLTKQYF. The CDR3 coding sequence is TGTGCCAGCAGTGAATTTTCCGGCCTTACGAAGCAGTACTTC.

This rearrangement joins TRBV6-5 to TRBJ1-2; tentative D call: TRBD1 (5 bases). Germline V gene data show CDR1 as MNHEY and CDR2 as SVGAGI. CDR3 length: 12 amino acids. The V and J ends lost 6 bases and 4 bases respectively, with 9 bases between them. CDR3 sequence reads: CASRQGPYGYTF. Written as DNA, the CDR3 is TGTGCCAGCAGGCAGGGACCCTATGGCTACACCTTC.

In the case of this clone: The sample carries other DNA sequences with the same CDR3. V and J are TRBV30 and TRBJ1-2; 8 positions match TRBD1. With V trimmed by 3 bases and J by 3 bases, 6 bases remained unmatched. The length of the CDR3 is 14 residues. Per the germline V gene, CDR1 is GTSNPN and CDR2 is SVGIG (reference sequence). The CDR3 protein is CAWSVTGADYGYTF. CDR3 coding DNA: TGTGCCTGGAGCGTGACAGGGGCAGACTATGGCTACACCTTC. Filled out from reference TRBV30 and TRBJ1-2, the complete variable domain reads SQTIHQWPATLVQPVGSPLSLECTVEGTSNPNLYWYRQAAGRGLQLLFYSVGIGQISSEVPQNLSASRPQDRQFILSSKKLLLSDSGFYLCAWSVTGADYGYTFGSGTRLTVV.

About this clone: The sample contains more than one DNA sequence encoding this CDR3. The gene calls are TRBV5-1 and TRBJ2-1; tentative D call: TRBD2 (6 bases). This CDR3 comprises 15 residues. The V end was cut by 2 bases, the J end by 1 base, with 10 bases between. CDR1 SGHRS and CDR2 YFSETQ come from the germline V gene. CDR3 region: CASSFDGSSYNEQFF. The CDR3 DNA sequence: TGCGCCAGCAGCTTCGACGGGAGTTCCTACAATGAGCAGTTCTTC.

J is TRBJ2-4 and V is TRBV5-1, with D perhaps TRBD1 (6 bases). V dropped 5 bases and J dropped 0 bases, with 9 bases sitting between them. Looked up from germline, CDR1 is SGHRS and CDR2 is YFSETQ. The CDR3 extends over 14 amino acids. CDR3 sequence reads: CASSTGLAKNIQYF. The DNA for the CDR3 is TGCGCCAGCAGTACAGGGTTAGCCAAAAACATTCAGTACTTC.

The J gene is TRBJ2-7, the V gene TRBV18, with TRBD1 matching 9 bases. Germline V gene lookup returns CDR1 KGHSH and CDR2 LQKENI. The V and J ends lost 4 bases and 0 bases, in that order; junction bases with no gene match: 4. The CDR3 contains 15 residues. CDR3 residues: CASSLDRGASYEQYF. The CDR3 bases are TGTGCCAGCTCACTGGACAGGGGTGCCTCCTACGAGCAGTACTTC.

V is TRBV4-2 and J is TRBJ1-4; TRBD1 agrees at 10 bases. CDR3 size: 17 residues. Germline V lookup: CDR1 LGHNA, CDR2 YNFKEQ. V lost 0 bases, J lost 2 bases, and 3 bases stayed unmatched. CDR3: CASSQEGTGATNEKLFF. For the CDR3, the DNA is TGTGCCAGCAGCCAAGAAGGGACAGGGGCGACTAATGAAAAACTGTTTTTT.

V usage is TRBV5-8 and J usage is TRBJ1-2; D is ambiguous. This CDR3 has 11 residues. CDR1 is SGHTS and CDR2 is YDEGEE in the germline V gene. With 10 bases removed from V and 6 bases from J, the gap between germline ends came to 13 bases. CDR3 sequence reads: CAPPYSNGYTF. The CDR3 nucleotides read TGTGCCCCTCCCTATAGCAATGGCTACACCTTC.

The V gene is TRBV19, the J gene TRBJ1-5; D is uncertain. From germline, CDR1 is LNHDA and CDR2 SQIVND (reference sequence). V was cut by 1 base and J by 4 bases, with 11 bases left in between. The length of the CDR3 is 15 residues. The CDR3 is CASSIGAVTNQPQHF. The CDR3 DNA reads TGTGCCAGTAGTATAGGGGCGGTCACAAATCAGCCCCAGCATTTT.

In its sample, this clone was seen a few times. The V and J genes are TRBV9 and TRBJ2-1; no clear D gene. Looked up from germline, CDR1 is SGDLS and CDR2 is YYNGEE. With 3 bases removed from V and 4 bases from J, the gap between germline ends came to 14 bases. This CDR3 has 15 residues. CDR3 region: CASSAAGLPYNEQFF. The CDR3 coding sequence is TGTGCCAGCAGCGCCGCCGGTTTACCTTACAATGAGCAGTTCTTC.

This chain links TRBV2 with TRBJ2-7, with TRBD1 as a possible D gene (6 bases). The V and J ends lost 7 bases and 4 bases respectively, with 20 bases between them. CDR1 SNHLY and CDR2 FYNNEI come from the germline V gene. There are 15 residues in the CDR3. Here the CDR3 reads CASNMFWGPGYEQYF. The DNA for the CDR3 is TGTGCCAGCAACATGTTCTGGGGGCCGGGATACGAGCAGTACTTC.